One sample yielded the 26 T cell receptor beta chains listed below, sequenced in a study of CD8+ T cells in alopecia areata (dated by TCRdb to 2017 to 2018). Library construction relied on the immunoSEQ multiplex PCR assay. To provide template for TCR sequencing, every sample had RNA extracted and reverse transcribed into cDNA. The immuneACCESS repertoire file appears here via TCRdb, limited to in-frame rearrangements. These files lack a portion of the clones; in checked studies, under half of the deficit traces to unresolved V genes, and the cause of the others is not known. This sample lists fewer than 250,000 clones; 45% to 65% were detected once. The ten largest clonotypes hold around 0.69% of the sample. In light of the paper, this sample's time point label describes: less than five weeks on oral tofacitinib. According to the study, the label for this sample's treatment or condition signals: oral pan-JAK inhibitor, 5-10 mg twice daily.

The specimen comprised CD4+ T cells sorted from blood, sampled at week 4, from a patient treated with tofacitinib. All receptors derive from a human donor with alopecia areata.

This clone has a single count. V is TRBV5-1 and J is TRBJ1-2; D is uncertain. The CDR3 totals 13 residues. Germline CDR1 reads SGHRS; CDR2 reads YFSETQ. V lost 2 bases to trimming and J lost 1 base, with 6 bases between them. The CDR3 DNA follows: TGCGCCAGCAGCTTTGGATATAACTATGGCTACACCTTC. Amino acids: CASSFGYNYGYTF.

V usage is TRBV29-1 and J usage is TRBJ2-7; a weak D match, TRBD1 (5 bases). Per germline, CDR1 SQVTM and CDR2 ANQGSEA. V lost 5 bases, J lost 7 bases, and 27 bases lay in between. The CDR3 extends over 16 amino acids. The CDR3 DNA reads TGCAGCGTTATGGGGCAGGGTCGTGGGGTTTACGGGGAGCAGTACTTC. It specifies CSVMGQGRGVYGEQYF.

The chain uses TRBV7-9 and TRBJ2-2; D possibly corresponds to TRBD2 (6 bases). The CDR3 contains 15 residues. Germline values: CDR1 SEHNR, CDR2 FQNEAQ (reference sequence). Trimming shortened V by 3 bases and J by 0 bases, and 8 bases separated the two germline ends. The CDR3 here is CASSLEGANTGELFF. CDR3 bases: TGTGCCAGCAGCTTGGAGGGAGCGAACACCGGGGAGCTGTTTTTT.

The rearrangement joins TRBV29-1 to TRBJ1-2, with D unclear. V gave up 4 bases and J gave up 7 bases, with 10 bases separating them. Germline assignment: CDR1 SQVTM and CDR2 ANQGSEA. This CDR3 spans 11 amino acids. This CDR3 reads CSVGTSPGYTF. The CDR3 region has the DNA TGCAGCGTTGGGACCTCTCCTGGCTACACCTTC.

This sequence joins TRBV28 and TRBJ2-2; tentative D call: TRBD1 (5 bases). Trimming pared 7 bases from V and 0 bases from J, leaving 9 bases between. CDR1 and CDR2 from the germline V gene are MDHEN and SYDVKM. The CDR3 extends over 14 amino acids. The CDR3 DNA sequence: TGTGCCAGCAAAGGGGTACCGAACACCGGGGAGCTGTTTTTT. The encoded protein is CASKGVPNTGELFF.

This clone was recorded once. The chain couples TRBV29-1 to TRBJ1-2, with TRBD1 identical over 7 bases. This CDR3 is built from 13 residues. The germline CDR1 and CDR2 sequences are SQVTM and ANQGSEA. J gave up 4 bases and V 6 bases, and 8 bases lay outside the gene matches. DNA for the CDR3: TGCAGCGTCGGGGACGACAGGGTCTATGGCTACACCTTC. This codes for CSVGDDRVYGYTF.

The rearrangement links TRBV7-2 to TRBJ2-1; 9 positions match TRBD2. From germline, CDR1 is SGHTA and CDR2 FQGNSA. After removal of 4 bases from V and 0 bases from J, the junction contained 10 bases not matched to a gene. The CDR3 has 18 residues. CDR3 sequence: CASSSGTFSGSSYNEQFF. CDR3 in DNA: TGTGCCAGCAGCTCAGGGACTTTTAGCGGGAGCTCCTACAATGAGCAGTTCTTC.

The rearrangement joins TRBV6-6 to TRBJ1-5; no definite D call. Germline CDR1 is MNHNY and CDR2 is SVGAGI (reference sequence). This CDR3 comprises 15 residues. V was shortened by 5 bases and J by 5 bases, with 16 bases between the two germline ends. CDR3 nucleotides: TGTGCCAGCAGTGGAAACGGGAGAATGGATCAGCCCCAGCATTTT. This translates into CASSGNGRMDQPQHF.

The chain uses TRBV27 and TRBJ2-7; TRBD2 agrees at 12 bases. Germline assignment: CDR1 MNHEY and CDR2 SMNVEV (reference sequence). The CDR3 is made up of 14 amino acids. V lost 3 bases, J lost 6 bases, and 3 bases stayed unmatched. CDR3 residues: CASSFTSGRLEQYF. The CDR3 nucleotides are TGTGCCAGCAGTTTCACTAGCGGGAGGCTCGAGCAGTACTTC.

Here the CDR3 reads CAWSETRRGGELFF. Here the CDR3 DNA reads TGTGCCTGGAGCGAGACTAGACGAGGAGGGGAGCTGTTTTTT. The chain carries TRBV30 and TRBJ2-2, with D perhaps TRBD2 (6 bases). Between the trimmed V and J ends, which lost 3 bases and 8 bases, there was a span of 16 bases. Germline V gene lookup returns CDR1 GTSNPN and CDR2 SVGIG (reference sequence). The CDR3 spans 14 residues.

The chain joins TRBV29-1 to TRBJ2-1; a possible D gene is TRBD2 (6 bases). The CDR3 has 13 amino acids. The germline CDR1 and CDR2 sequences are SQVTM and ANQGSEA. Trimming removed 4 bases at V and 8 bases at J, with 15 bases between. CDR3 bases: TGCAGCGTTGTTGGGGGGAGTTCCGATGAGCAGTTCTTC. It encodes CSVVGGSSDEQFF.

The V call is TRBV30, the J call TRBJ1-1; 8 nucleotides line up with TRBD1. CDR1 is GTSNPN, CDR2 SVGIG, per germline (reference sequence). The V gene end was trimmed by 7 bases and the J gene end by 4 bases; junction bases not matched to a gene: 5. The CDR3 has 12 residues. CDR3 sequence: CASRGQGTEAFF. CDR3 DNA: TGTGCCTCCAGGGGGCAGGGCACTGAAGCTTTCTTT.

This clone was detected only a few times. The chain links TRBV7-2 to TRBJ2-7; D may be TRBD2 (6 bases). CDR1 is SGHTA, CDR2 FQGNSA, per germline. Trimming removed 2 bases from V and 4 bases from J, with 15 bases in between. The CDR3 has 15 residues. The CDR3 nucleotides read TGTGCCAGCAGCTTAAGCGCTAGCGCGGCGTACGAGCAGTACTTC. This codes for CASSLSASAAYEQYF.

Details on this clone: This same CDR3 is encoded by further DNA sequences in the sample. The rearrangement uses TRBV29-1 and TRBJ2-5; D remains ambiguous. Germline V gene sequence: CDR1 SQVTM, CDR2 ANQGSEA. V was shortened by 6 bases and J by 2 bases, with 7 bases between the two germline ends. CDR3 length: 11 residues. CDR3 amino acids: CSVGPQETQYF. CDR3 DNA: TGCAGCGTGGGTCCACAAGAGACCCAGTACTTC.

This clone was recorded once. This sequence joins TRBV7-2 and TRBJ1-2, with D hard to call. The V gene lost 6 bases and the J gene lost 4 bases, with 9 bases spanning the gap. There are 12 residues in the CDR3. CDR1 and CDR2 from the germline V gene are SGHTA and FQGNSA. CDR3 loop: CASRSVGYGYTF. The CDR3 bases are TGTGCCAGCAGGTCGGTGGGCTATGGCTACACCTTC.

This clone was seen only a few times. This rearrangement joins TRBV30 to TRBJ2-1; D is unresolved. V gave up 1 base and J gave up 4 bases, with 2 bases separating them. From germline, CDR1 is GTSNPN and CDR2 SVGIG (reference sequence). This CDR3 spans 11 amino acids. CDR3: CAWSEYNEQFF. The CDR3 DNA follows: TGTGCCTGGAGTGAATACAATGAGCAGTTCTTC. Using reference TRBV30 and TRBJ2-1 for the parts outside the CDR3, the full variable domain is SQTIHQWPATLVQPVGSPLSLECTVEGTSNPNLYWYRQAAGRGLQLLFYSVGIGQISSEVPQNLSASRPQDRQFILSSKKLLLSDSGFYLCAWSEYNEQFFGPGTRLTVL.

The genes are TRBV7-2 and TRBJ2-5; 9 bases agree with TRBD2. This CDR3 contains 19 residues. The ends lost 4 bases at V and 2 bases at J; junction bases unmatched: 17. Germline CDR1 and CDR2: SGHTA and FQGNSA. The CDR3, as DNA: TGTGCCAGCAGCTACCGTGGGGCTAGCGGGATCATATTTCAAGAGACCCAGTACTTC. This gives the protein CASSYRGASGIIFQETQYF.

In the case of this clone: One end of the junction fails to match germline, which may point to a read error. The V and J genes are TRBV25-1 and TRBJ2-7; 9 bases align to TRBD2. Germline V gene sequence: CDR1 MGHDK, CDR2 SYGVNS. The CDR3 consists of 14 residues. The CDR3 nucleotides are TGTGCAAGCACAAGGGCTAGCGGGACCTACGAGCAGTACTTC. Its protein is CASTRASGTYEQYF.

The chain has TRBV15 and TRBJ2-3; D gene uncertain. The CDR3 is 13 residues long. V was trimmed by 2 bases and J by 6 bases, leaving 9 bases between them. Germline-derived CDR1 and CDR2 are LNHNV and YYDKDF (reference sequence). The CDR3 coding sequence is TGTGCCACCAGCAGAACACAGTGGGATACGCAGTATTTT. Translating it yields CATSRTQWDTQYF. The complete variable domain, with remaining parts taken from reference TRBV15 and TRBJ2-3, reads DAMVIQNPRYQVTQFGKPVTLSCSQTLNHNVMYWYQQKSSQAPKLLFHYYDKDFNNEADTPDNFQSRRPNTSFCFLDIRSPGLGDTAMYLCATSRTQWDTQYFGPGTRLTVL.

V usage is TRBV7-8 and J usage is TRBJ2-2; a weak D match, TRBD2 (5 bases). Germline V gene lookup returns CDR1 SGHVS and CDR2 FQNEAQ. The CDR3 spans 16 residues. Trimming shortened V by 4 bases and J by 7 bases, and 19 bases separated the two germline ends. The CDR3: CASSSRSLAGGGELFF. In DNA, the CDR3 is TGTGCCAGCAGCTCCCGCAGCCTAGCAGGTGGCGGGGAGCTGTTTTTT. The complete variable domain, with remaining parts taken from reference TRBV7-8 and TRBJ2-2, reads GAGVSQSPRYKVAKRGQDVALRCDPISGHVSLFWYQQALGQGPEFLTYFQNEAQLDKSGLPSDRFFAERPEGSVSTLKIQRTQQEDSAVYLCASSSRSLAGGGELFFGEGSRLTVL.

The chain carries TRBV9 and TRBJ2-5; D is unresolved. Trimming left V 2 bases short and J 3 bases short, with 11 bases between. The CDR3 has 14 amino acids. In germline, CDR1 is SGDLS, CDR2 YYNGEE. CDR3 sequence (DNA): TGTGCCAGCAGCGTCGGAATGGACGAAGAGACCCAGTACTTC. Its translation is CASSVGMDEETQYF.

The chain recombines TRBV5-4 with TRBJ2-7; 10 bases are a match to TRBD1. The J segment lost 6 bases and the V segment lost 4 bases, leaving 7 bases of the junction unmatched. The CDR3 runs to 14 residues. Germline V CDR1 and CDR2: SGHNT, YYREEE (reference sequence). CDR3 coding DNA: TGTGCCAGCAGCCCGGGACAGGGGTTTTTCGAGCAGTACTTC. It encodes CASSPGQGFFEQYF.

This clone was picked up one time. The chain is built from TRBV2 and TRBJ2-3; a possible D gene is TRBD1 (6 bases). CDR3 length: 16 residues. Germline CDR1 reads SNHLY; CDR2 reads FYNNEI. Trimming shortened V by 3 bases and J by 1 base, and 14 bases separated the two germline ends. CDR3 nucleotides: TGTGCCAGCAGTGATCGATCGCCAGGGGGCACAGATACGCAGTATTTT. Protein sequence: CASSDRSPGGTDTQYF.

The chain links TRBV5-1 to TRBJ2-1, with TRBD2 matching 7 bases. V dropped 3 bases and J dropped 7; count of bases not matched to a gene: 7. This CDR3 has 14 residues. Germline values: CDR1 SGHRS, CDR2 YFSETQ. CDR3 protein: CASSSTGGWNEQFF. The CDR3 bases are TGCGCCAGCAGCTCTACCGGGGGGTGGAATGAGCAGTTCTTC. Supplemented by reference TRBV5-1 and TRBJ2-1, the full variable domain reads KAGVTQTPRYLIKTRGQQVTLSCSPISGHRSVSWYQQTPGQGLQFLFEYFSETQRNKGNFPGRFSGRQFSNSRSEMNVSTLELGDSALYLCASSSTGGWNEQFFGPGTRLTVL.

The V call is TRBV4-2, the J call TRBJ2-1; D is perhaps TRBD1 or TRBD2 (5 bases each). There are 15 residues in the CDR3. Germline CDR1 LGHNA, CDR2 YNFKEQ. Trimming took off 0 bases at V and 6 bases at J, with 12 bases between the two ends. The CDR3 nucleotides are TGTGCCAGCAGCCAAGAGGGACCTGCCCCCAATGAGCAGTTCTTC. This gives the protein CASSQEGPAPNEQFF.

The rearrangement links TRBV9 to TRBJ2-5, with TRBD2 matching 8 bases. From germline, CDR1 is SGDLS and CDR2 YYNGEE. The CDR3 is 16 amino acids. Germline trimming cut 4 bases from V and 1 base from J; bases unmatched to any gene: 9. The CDR3 spells CASSPGLSGGQETQYF. In DNA form, the CDR3 reads TGTGCCAGCAGCCCGGGACTAAGCGGGGGCCAAGAGACCCAGTACTTC. Using reference TRBV9 and TRBJ2-5 for the parts outside the CDR3, the full variable domain is DSGVTQTPKHLITATGQRVTLRCSPRSGDLSVYWYQQSLDQGLQFLIQYYNGEERAKGNILERFSAQQFPDLHSELNLSSLELGDSALYFCASSPGLSGGQETQYFGPGTRLLVL.